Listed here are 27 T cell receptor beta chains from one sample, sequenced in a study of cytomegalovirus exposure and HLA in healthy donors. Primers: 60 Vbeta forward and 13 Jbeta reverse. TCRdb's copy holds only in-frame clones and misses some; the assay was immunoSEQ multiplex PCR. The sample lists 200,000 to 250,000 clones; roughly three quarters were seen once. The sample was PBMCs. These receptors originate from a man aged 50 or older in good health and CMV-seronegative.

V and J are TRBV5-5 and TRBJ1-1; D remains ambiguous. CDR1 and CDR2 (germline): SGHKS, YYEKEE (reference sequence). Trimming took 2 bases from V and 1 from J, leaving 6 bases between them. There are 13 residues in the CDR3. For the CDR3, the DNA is TGTGCCAGCAGCTTTGCCGGGAACACTGAAGCTTTCTTT. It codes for CASSFAGNTEAFF.

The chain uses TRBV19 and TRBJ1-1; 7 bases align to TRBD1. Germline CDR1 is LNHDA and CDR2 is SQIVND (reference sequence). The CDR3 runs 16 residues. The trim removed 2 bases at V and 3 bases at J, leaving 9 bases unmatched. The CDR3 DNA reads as TGTGCCAGTAGTATACCGGGACAGTTTCCGTACACTGAAGCTTTCTTT. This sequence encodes CASSIPGQFPYTEAFF.

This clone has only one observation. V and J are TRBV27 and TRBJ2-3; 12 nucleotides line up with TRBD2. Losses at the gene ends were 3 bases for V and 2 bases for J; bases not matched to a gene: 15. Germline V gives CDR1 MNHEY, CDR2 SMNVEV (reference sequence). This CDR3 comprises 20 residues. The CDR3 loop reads CASSFRASGRARGNTDTQYF. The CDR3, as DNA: TGTGCCAGCAGTTTTAGGGCTAGCGGGAGGGCCAGGGGTAACACAGATACGCAGTATTTT.

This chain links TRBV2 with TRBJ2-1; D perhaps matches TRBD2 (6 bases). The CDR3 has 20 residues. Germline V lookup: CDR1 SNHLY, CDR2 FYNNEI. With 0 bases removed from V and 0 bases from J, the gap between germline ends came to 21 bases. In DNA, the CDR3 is TGTGCCAGCAGTGAAGCAATAGGGGTGCGACGGGAGAGCTCCTACAATGAGCAGTTCTTC. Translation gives CASSEAIGVRRESSYNEQFF.

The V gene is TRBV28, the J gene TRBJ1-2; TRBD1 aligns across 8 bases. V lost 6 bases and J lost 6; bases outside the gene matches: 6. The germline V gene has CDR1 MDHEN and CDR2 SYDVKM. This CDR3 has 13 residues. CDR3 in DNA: TGTGCCAGCAGACAGGACAGGGTCGATGGCTACACCTTC. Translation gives CASRQDRVDGYTF.

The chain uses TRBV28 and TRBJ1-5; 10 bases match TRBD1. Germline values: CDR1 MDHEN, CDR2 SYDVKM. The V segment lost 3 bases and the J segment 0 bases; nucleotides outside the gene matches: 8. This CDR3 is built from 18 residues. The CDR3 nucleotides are TGTGCCAGCAGTTTCATCCGGGACAGGGGTTATAGCAATCAGCCCCAGCATTTT. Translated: CASSFIRDRGYSNQPQHF.

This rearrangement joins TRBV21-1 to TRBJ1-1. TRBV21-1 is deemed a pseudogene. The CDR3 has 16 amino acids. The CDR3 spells CASSRQSRGGKTEAFF. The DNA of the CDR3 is TGTGCCAGCAGCAGACAGAGCAGGGGAGGGAAGACTGAAGCTTTCTTT.

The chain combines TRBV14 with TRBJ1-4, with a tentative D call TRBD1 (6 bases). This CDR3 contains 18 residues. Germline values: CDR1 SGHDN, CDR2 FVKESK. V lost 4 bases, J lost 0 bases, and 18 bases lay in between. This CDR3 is CASSRGGQPVSTNEKLFF. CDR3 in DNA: TGTGCCAGCAGCCGAGGAGGACAGCCCGTGTCAACTAATGAAAAACTGTTTTTT.

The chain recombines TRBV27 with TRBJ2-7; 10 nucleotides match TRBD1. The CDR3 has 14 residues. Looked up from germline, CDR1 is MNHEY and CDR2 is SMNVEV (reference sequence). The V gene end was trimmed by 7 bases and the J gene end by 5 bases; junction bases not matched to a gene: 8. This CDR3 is CASNRPGTGDEQYF. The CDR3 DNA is TGTGCCAGCAACCGTCCGGGGACAGGGGACGAGCAGTACTTC.

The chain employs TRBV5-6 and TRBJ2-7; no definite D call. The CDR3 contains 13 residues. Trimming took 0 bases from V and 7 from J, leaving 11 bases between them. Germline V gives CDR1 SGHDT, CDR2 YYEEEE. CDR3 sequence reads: CASSLVLMAEQYF. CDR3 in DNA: TGTGCCAGCAGCTTGGTGTTGATGGCAGAGCAGTACTTC.

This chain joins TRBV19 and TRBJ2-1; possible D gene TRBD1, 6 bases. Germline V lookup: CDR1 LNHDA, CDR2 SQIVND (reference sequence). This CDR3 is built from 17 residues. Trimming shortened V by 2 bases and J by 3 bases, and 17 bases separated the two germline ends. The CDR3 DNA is TGTGCCAGTAGTATATCCAGGGGTAGCGTCATCTACAATGAGCAGTTCTTC. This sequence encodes CASSISRGSVIYNEQFF.

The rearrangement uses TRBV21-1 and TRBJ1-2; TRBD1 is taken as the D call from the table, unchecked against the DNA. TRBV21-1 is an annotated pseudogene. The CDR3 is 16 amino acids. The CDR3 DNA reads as TGTGCCAGCAACGGACAGGGTTCGTCGGTCGACTATGGCTACACCTTC. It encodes CASNGQGSSVDYGYTF.

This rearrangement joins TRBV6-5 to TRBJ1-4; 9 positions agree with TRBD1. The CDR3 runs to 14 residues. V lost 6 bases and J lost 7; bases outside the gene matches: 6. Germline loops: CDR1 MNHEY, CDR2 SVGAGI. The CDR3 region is CASRDTGGSEKLFF. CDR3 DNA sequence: TGTGCCAGCAGGGATACAGGGGGCAGTGAAAAACTGTTTTTT.

CDR3 in amino acids: CASGLVPLRGSGRWNEQFF. CDR3 DNA sequence: TGTGCTAGTGGTTTGGTACCCCTCAGGGGTAGCGGGAGGTGGAATGAGCAGTTCTTC. The chain employs TRBV12-5 and TRBJ2-1; 10 bases align to TRBD2. V trimming: 0 bases; J trimming: 7 bases; junction bases outside the gene matches: 15. The CDR3 consists of 19 residues. The germline V gene encodes CDR1 LGHNT and CDR2 FRNRAP.

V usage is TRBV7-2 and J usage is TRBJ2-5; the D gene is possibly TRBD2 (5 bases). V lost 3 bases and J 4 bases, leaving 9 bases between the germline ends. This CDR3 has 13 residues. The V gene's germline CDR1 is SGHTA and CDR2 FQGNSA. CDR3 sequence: CASSLGSGETQYF. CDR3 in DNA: TGTGCCAGCAGCTTGGGGAGCGGAGAGACCCAGTACTTC. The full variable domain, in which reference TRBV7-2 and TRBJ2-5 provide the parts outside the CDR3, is GAGVSQSPSNKVTEKGKDVELRCDPISGHTALYWYRQSLGQGLEFLIYFQGNSAPDKSGLPSDRFSAERTGGSVSTLTIQRTQQEDSAVYLCASSLGSGETQYFGPGTRLLVL.

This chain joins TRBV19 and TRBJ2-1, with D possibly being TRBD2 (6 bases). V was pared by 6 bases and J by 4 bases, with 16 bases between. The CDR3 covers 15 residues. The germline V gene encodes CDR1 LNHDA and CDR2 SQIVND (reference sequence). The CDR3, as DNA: TGTGCCAGTAGCCCGGCGGGGATTGTTTACAATGAGCAGTTCTTC. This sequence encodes CASSPAGIVYNEQFF.

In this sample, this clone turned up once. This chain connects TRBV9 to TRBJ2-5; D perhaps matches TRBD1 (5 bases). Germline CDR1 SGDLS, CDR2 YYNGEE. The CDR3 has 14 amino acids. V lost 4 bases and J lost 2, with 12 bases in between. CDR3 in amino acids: CASSPRQLQETQYF. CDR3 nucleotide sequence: TGTGCCAGCAGCCCACGACAGCTTCAAGAGACCCAGTACTTC.

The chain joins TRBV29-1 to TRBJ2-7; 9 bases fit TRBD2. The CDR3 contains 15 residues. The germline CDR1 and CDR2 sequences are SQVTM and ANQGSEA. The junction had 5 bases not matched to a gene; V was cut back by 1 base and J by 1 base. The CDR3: CSVEGEAGGSYEQYF. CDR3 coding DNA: TGCAGCGTTGAAGGGGAAGCGGGGGGTTCCTACGAGCAGTACTTC.

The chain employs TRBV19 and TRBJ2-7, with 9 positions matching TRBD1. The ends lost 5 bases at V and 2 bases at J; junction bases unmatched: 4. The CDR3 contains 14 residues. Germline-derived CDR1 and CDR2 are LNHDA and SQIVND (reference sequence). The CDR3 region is CASSSWTGAYEQYF. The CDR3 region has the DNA TGTGCCAGTAGTTCCTGGACAGGGGCCTACGAGCAGTACTTC. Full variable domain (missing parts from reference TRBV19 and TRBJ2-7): DGGITQSPKYLFRKEGQNVTLSCEQNLNHDAMYWYRQDPGQGLRLIYYSQIVNDFQKGDIAEGYSVSREKKESFPLTVTSAQKNPTAFYLCASSSWTGAYEQYFGPGTRLTVT.

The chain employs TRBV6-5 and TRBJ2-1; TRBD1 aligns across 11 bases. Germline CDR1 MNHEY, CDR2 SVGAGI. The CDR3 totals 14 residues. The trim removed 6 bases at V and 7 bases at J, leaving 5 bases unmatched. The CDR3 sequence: CASRPGTGGNEQFF. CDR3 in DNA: TGTGCCAGCAGACCCGGGACAGGGGGTAATGAGCAGTTCTTC.

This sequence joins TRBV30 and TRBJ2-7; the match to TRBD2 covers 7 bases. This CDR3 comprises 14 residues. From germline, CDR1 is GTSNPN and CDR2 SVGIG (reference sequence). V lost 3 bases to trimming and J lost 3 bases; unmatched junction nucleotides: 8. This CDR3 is CAWRTSGMGYEQYF. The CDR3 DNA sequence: TGTGCCTGGAGAACGAGCGGGATGGGCTACGAGCAGTACTTC.

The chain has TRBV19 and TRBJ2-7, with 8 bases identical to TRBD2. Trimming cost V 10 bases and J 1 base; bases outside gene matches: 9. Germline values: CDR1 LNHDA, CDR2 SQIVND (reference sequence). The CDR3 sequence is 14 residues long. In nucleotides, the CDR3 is TGTGCCACCAAAAGCGGGAGCGTTTCCTACGAGCAGTACTTC. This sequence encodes CATKSGSVSYEQYF.

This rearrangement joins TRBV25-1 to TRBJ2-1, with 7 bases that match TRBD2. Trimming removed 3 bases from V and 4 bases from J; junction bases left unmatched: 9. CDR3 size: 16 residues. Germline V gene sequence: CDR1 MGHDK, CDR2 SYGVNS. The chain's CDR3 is CASSDLLAGFYNEQFF. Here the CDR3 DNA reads TGTGCCAGCAGTGACCTGTTAGCGGGTTTTTACAATGAGCAGTTCTTC.

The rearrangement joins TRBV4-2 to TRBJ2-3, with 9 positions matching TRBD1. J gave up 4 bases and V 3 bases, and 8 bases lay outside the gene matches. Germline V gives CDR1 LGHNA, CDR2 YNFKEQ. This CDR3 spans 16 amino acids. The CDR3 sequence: CASSQGQGKVADTQYF. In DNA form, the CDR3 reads TGTGCCAGCAGCCAGGGACAGGGAAAGGTAGCAGATACGCAGTATTTT.

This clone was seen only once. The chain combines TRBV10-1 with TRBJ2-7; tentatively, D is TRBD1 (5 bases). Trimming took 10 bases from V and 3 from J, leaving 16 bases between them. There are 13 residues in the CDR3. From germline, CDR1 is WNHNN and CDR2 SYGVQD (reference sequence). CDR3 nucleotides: TGCGCCACCCCTTGGGGCCAAATCTACGAGCAGTACTTC. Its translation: CATPWGQIYEQYF.

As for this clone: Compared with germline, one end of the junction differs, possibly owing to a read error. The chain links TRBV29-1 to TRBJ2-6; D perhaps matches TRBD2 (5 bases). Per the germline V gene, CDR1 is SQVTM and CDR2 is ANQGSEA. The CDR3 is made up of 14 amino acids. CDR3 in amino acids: CSVEGGSGANVLTF. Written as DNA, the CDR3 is TGCAGCGTGGAAGGCGGGTCTGGGGCCAACGTCCTGACTTTC.

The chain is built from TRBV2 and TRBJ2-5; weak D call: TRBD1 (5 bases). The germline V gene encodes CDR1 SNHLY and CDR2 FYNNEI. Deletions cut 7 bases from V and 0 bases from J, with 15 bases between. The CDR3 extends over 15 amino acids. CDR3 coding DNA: TGTGCCAGCAATCTGGACACCGGGTACCAAGAGACCCAGTACTTC. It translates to CASNLDTGYQETQYF.